Listed below are T cell receptor beta chains from one sample, sequenced in a study of blood T cell repertoires in COVID-19. The repertoire was sequenced with immunoSEQ multiplex PCR; TCRdb's copy has only in-frame clones and lacks some. The sample lists about 190,000 clones, nearly 90% occurring once. The sample was peripheral blood. The receptor set was obtained from a man aged 45 to 65 with acute or convalescent COVID-19. The CDR3 runs from the conserved cysteine through the conserved F or W. Each record gives: V gene, D gene, J gene, clone size, CDR3 protein, CDR3 DNA. The D gene is left open where the match is weak. Not every row has a clone size; where given, it reads once, few, many or a size class.

TRBV14,TRBD1,TRBJ2-1,-,CASSRPGQGGYEQFF,TGTGCCAGCAGCCGGCCGGGACAGGGGGGTTATGAGCAGTTCTTC
TRBV9,-,TRBJ1-3,-,CASSANSGNTIYF,TGTGCCAGCAGCGCCAACTCTGGAAACACCATATATTTT
TRBV6-5,TRBD2,TRBJ2-3,-,CASSLGGFSTDTQYF,TGTGCCAGCTCACTCGGGGGGTTCAGCACAGATACGCAGTATTTT
TRBV4-2,TRBD2,TRBJ2-2,-,CASSQVRIAGGRNTGELFF,TGTGCCAGCAGCCAAGTAAGGATAGCGGGGGGTAGGAACACCGGGGAGCTGTTTTTT
TRBV6-1,TRBD1,TRBJ1-2,-,CASSDIGTGDSGYTF,TGTGCCAGCAGTGACATCGGGACAGGGGATAGTGGCTACACCTTC
TRBV6-2/TRBV6-3,-,TRBJ2-5,once,CASSRRGQETQYF,TGTGCCAGCAGCCGCAGGGGTCAAGAGACCCAGTACTTC
TRBV6-6,TRBD1,TRBJ1-6,-,CASSLLVVGTGPLHF,TGTGCCAGCAGTCTGTTAGTCGTCGGGACAGGACCCCTCCACTTT
TRBV7-9,-,TRBJ1-1,-,CASSSRGLGAFF,TGTGCCAGCAGCTCCCGAGGACTCGGAGCTTTCTTT
TRBV27,TRBD1,TRBJ1-6,-,CASRPGTGNSPLHF,TGTGCCAGCAGACCCGGGACAGGGAATTCACCCCTCCACTTT
TRBV16,TRBD2,TRBJ2-1,-,CASSQVVLLAGVRNEQFF,TGTGCCAGCAGCCAAGTCGTTTTGCTAGCGGGAGTACGGAATGAGCAGTTCTTC
TRBV7-2,-,TRBJ2-3,-,CASSPAWASADTQYF,TGTGCCAGCAGCCCAGCCTGGGCGTCGGCAGATACGCAGTATTTT
TRBV7-2,-,TRBJ1-2,-,CASSLGQTAGYGYTF,TGTGCCAGCAGCTTAGGACAGACGGCGGGGTATGGCTACACCTTC
TRBV6-5,-,TRBJ2-2,-,CASSRTRVMPGELFF,TGTGCCAGCAGCCGAACCAGGGTAATGCCCGGGGAGCTGTTTTTT
TRBV5-1,-,TRBJ2-1,-,CASSLDRTVINEQFF,TGCGCCAGCAGCTTGGATAGGACAGTCATCAATGAGCAGTTCTTC
TRBV5-1,TRBD1,TRBJ1-3,-,CASSLSQGGNTIYF,TGCGCCAGCAGCTTGTCACAGGGGGGAAACACCATATATTTT
TRBV18,TRBD2,TRBJ2-5,-,CASSPGLAGGRETQYF,TGTGCCAGCTCACCTGGACTAGCGGGAGGTCGAGAGACCCAGTACTTC
TRBV6-2/TRBV6-3,TRBD2,TRBJ2-3,-,CASSLGLTPGDTQYF,TGTGCCAGCAGTCTGGGACTAACCCCTGGGGATACGCAGTATTTT